This entry describes one T cell receptor beta chain. Antigen: not known. Multiplex touch-down PCR with TRB-A/B primers amplified rearranged V-D-J TRB sequences. TCRdb processed the multiplex PCR reads anew with MiXCR; each CDR3 protein has one entry. Of roughly 10,000 distinct CDR3 sequences listed, around 25% were seen once; the top ten hold approximately 2.1%. This sample is drawn from a study of T cell repertoires in aging, cancer and after chemotherapy. About the study: Over several months to years, re-sampled healthy donor repertoires clearly shared clones. Around 10 million TCR reads were in the whole dataset.

The J segment lost 2 bases and the V segment lost 7 bases, leaving 15 bases of the junction unmatched. From germline, CDR1 is MNHEY and CDR2 SVGAGI. CDR3 length: 17 residues. Amplification of TCR beta used genomic DNA extracted from peripheral blood. Study-wide findings and caveats: Immunological memory after chemotherapy cannot be judged from the repertoire data. Compared with age-matched healthy donors, untreated hematological or solid cancer patients showed higher blood TCR clonality.

The source material was blood. This sequence joins TRBV6-5 and TRBJ1-2; 8 nucleotides align to TRBD1. The sequence was collected from a human donor in good health. The CDR3: CASIRSPSDRANYGYTF. The CDR3 DNA reads TGTGCCAGCATTCGGTCGCCTTCGGACAGGGCCAACTATGGCTACACCTTC.